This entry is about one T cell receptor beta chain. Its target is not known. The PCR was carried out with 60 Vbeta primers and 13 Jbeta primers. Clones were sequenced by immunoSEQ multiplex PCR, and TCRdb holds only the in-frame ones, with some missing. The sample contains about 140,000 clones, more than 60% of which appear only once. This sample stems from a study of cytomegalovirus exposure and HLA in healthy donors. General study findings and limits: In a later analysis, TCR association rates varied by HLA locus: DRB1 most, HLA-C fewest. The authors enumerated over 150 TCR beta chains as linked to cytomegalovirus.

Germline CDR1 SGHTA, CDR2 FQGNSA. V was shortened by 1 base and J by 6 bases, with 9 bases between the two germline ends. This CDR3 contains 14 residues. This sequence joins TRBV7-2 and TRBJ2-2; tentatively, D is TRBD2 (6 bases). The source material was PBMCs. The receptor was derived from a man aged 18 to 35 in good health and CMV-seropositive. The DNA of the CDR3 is TGTGCCAGCAGCTTAGAGACTAGGTCCGGGGAGCTGTTTTTT. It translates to CASSLETRSGELFF.